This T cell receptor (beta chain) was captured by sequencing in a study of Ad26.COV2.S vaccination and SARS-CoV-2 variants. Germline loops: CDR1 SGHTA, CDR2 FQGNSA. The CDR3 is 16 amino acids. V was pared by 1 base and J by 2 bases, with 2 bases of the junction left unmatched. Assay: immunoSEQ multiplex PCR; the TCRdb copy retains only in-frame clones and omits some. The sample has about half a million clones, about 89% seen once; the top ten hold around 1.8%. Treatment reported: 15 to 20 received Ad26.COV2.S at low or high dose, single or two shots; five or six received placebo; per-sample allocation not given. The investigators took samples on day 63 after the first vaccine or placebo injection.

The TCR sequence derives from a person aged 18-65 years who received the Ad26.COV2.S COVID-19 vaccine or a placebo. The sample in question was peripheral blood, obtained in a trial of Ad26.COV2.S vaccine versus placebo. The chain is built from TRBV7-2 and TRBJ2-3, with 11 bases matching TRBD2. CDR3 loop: CASSLGLAGLTDTQYF. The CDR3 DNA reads TGTGCCAGCAGCTTAGGACTAGCGGGGCTCACAGATACGCAGTATTTT.